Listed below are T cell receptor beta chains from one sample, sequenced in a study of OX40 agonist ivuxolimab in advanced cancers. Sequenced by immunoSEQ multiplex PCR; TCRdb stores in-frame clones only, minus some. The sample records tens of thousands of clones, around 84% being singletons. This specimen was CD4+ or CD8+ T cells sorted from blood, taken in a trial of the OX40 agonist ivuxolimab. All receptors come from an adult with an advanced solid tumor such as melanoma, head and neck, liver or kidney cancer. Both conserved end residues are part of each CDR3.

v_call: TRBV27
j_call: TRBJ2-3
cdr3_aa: CASSLIHTTNTDTQYF

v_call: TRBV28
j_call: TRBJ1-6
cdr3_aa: CASTLPRTNSPLHF

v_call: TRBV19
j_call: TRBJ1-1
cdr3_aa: CASRNTPTGLNTEAFF

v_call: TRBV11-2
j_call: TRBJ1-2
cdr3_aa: CASRNPGQGHYGYTF

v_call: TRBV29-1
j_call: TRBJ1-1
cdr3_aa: CSVAVGLNTEAFF

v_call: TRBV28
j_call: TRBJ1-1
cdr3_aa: CASSLQAATEAFF

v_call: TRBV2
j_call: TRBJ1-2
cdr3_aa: CASSPPRTGDYGYTF

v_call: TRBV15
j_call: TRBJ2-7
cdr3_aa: CATGRDHSYEQYF

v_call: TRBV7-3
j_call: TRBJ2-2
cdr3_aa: CASSSQGGTGELFF

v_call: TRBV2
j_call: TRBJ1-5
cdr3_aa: CASSEFVSNQPQHF

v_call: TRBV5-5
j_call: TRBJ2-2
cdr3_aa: CASSLVPSGGLNTGELFF

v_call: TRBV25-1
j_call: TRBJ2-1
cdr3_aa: CASKLEQFF

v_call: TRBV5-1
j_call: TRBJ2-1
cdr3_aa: CASSLAPGQGYNEQFF